This T cell receptor (beta chain) appears in the sequencing data of a study of blood T cell repertoires in COVID-19. This CDR3 has 14 residues. Germline V gene data show CDR1 as LGHDT and CDR2 as YNNKEL (reference sequence). Trimming took 5 bases from V and 6 from J; bases not matched to a gene: 3. Only in-frame clones appear in the TCRdb table, and some are missing; sequencing was by immunoSEQ multiplex PCR. The sample lists about 150,000 clones, roughly 80% occurring once. The J gene is TRBJ1-6, the V gene TRBV3-1 (or the pseudogene TRBV3-2); 8 bases match TRBD1. This TCR was sampled from a man between 70 and 80 years old with acute or convalescent COVID-19. Material for sequencing was peripheral blood. CDR3 amino acids: CASSVDRGNSPLHF. The CDR3 DNA sequence: TGTGCCAGCAGCGTCGACAGGGGTAATTCACCCCTCCACTTT.